This TCR beta chain was recovered during a study of beta chain features in type 1 diabetes. Turning to the study itself: Examined across all samples were some 110,000,000 sorted cells.

This clone has only a few counts. Isolated RNA was reverse transcribed in full, so expressed TCRB transcripts were sequenced. Data came from immunoSEQ multiplex PCR; TCRdb stores just in-frame clones and leaves some out. The table has about 900,000 clones, 15% to 20% seen once. CDR1 and CDR2 from the germline V gene are LNHDA and SQIVND (reference sequence). This CDR3 has 16 residues. Trimming left V 3 bases short and J 2 bases short, with 14 bases between. Sequenced: naive CD4+ T cells from blood. V is TRBV19 and J is TRBJ1-3, with D maybe TRBD1 (5 bases). The receptor was derived from a woman younger than 35 in good health. CDR3 DNA sequence: TGTGCCAGTAGTATCCGTCTCGACAGTCCTGGAAACACCATATATTTT. Its protein product is CASSIRLDSPGNTIYF.